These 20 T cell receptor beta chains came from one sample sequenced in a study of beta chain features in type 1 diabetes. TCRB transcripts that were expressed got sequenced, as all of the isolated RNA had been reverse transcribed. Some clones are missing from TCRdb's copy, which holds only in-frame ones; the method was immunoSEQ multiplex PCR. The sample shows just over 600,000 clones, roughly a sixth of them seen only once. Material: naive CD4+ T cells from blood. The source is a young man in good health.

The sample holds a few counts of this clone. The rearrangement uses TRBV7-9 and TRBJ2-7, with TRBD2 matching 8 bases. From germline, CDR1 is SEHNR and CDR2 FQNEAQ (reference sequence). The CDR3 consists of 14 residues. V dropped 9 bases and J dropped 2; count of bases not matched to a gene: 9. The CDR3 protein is CASRPAGAPYEQYF. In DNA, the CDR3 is TGTGCCAGTAGACCAGCGGGGGCTCCCTACGAGCAGTACTTC. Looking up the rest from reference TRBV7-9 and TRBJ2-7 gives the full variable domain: DTGVSQNPRHKITKRGQNVTFRCDPISEHNRLYWYRQTLGQGPEFLTYFQNEAQLEKSRLLSDRFSAERPKGSFSTLEIQRTEQGDSAMYLCASRPAGAPYEQYFGPGTRLTVT.

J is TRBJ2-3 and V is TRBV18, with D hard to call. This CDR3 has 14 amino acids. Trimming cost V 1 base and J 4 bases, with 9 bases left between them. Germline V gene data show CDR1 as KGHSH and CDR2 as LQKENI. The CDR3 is CASSPQTSADTQYF. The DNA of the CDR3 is TGTGCCAGCTCACCACAAACGTCCGCAGATACGCAGTATTTT.

CDR3 protein: CASRSGHQETQYF. The CDR3 DNA reads TGCGCCAGCAGATCGGGCCACCAAGAGACCCAGTACTTC. The genes are TRBV5-1 and TRBJ2-5; no definite D call. The CDR3 spans 13 residues. The germline V and J ends were trimmed by 5 bases and 0 bases, with 8 bases remaining between them. Germline-derived CDR1 and CDR2 are SGHRS and YFSETQ.

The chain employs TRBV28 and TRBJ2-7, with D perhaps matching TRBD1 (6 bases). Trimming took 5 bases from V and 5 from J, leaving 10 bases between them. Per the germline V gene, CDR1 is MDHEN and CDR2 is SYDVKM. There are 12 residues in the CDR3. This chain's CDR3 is CASSPGAHEQYF. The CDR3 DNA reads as TGTGCCAGCAGTCCAGGGGCCCACGAGCAGTACTTC.

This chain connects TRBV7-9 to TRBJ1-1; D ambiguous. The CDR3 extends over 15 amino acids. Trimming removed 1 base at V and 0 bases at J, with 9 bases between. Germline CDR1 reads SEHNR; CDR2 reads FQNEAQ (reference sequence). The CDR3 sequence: CASSLGGLLNTEAFF. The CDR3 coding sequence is TGTGCCAGCAGCTTAGGCGGACTCTTGAACACTGAAGCTTTCTTT.

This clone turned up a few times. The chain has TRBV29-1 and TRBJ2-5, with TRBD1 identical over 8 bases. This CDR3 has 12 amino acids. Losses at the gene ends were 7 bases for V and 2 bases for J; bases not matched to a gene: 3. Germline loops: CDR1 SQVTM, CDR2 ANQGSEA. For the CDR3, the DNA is TGCAGCGCAAACAGGGGGCAAGAGACCCAGTACTTC. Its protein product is CSANRGQETQYF. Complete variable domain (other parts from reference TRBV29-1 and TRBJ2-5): SAVISQKPSRDICQRGTSLTIQCQVDSQVTMMFWYRQQPGQSLTLIATANQGSEATYESGFVIDKFPISRPNLTFSTLTVSNMSPEDSSIYLCSANRGQETQYFGPGTRLLVL.

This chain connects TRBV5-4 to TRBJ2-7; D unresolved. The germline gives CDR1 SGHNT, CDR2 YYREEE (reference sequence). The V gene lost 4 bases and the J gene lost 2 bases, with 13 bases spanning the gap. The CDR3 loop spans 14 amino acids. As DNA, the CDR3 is TGTGCCAGCAGCCCCGGTGGTGTGCCCTACGAGCAGTACTTC. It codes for CASSPGGVPYEQYF.

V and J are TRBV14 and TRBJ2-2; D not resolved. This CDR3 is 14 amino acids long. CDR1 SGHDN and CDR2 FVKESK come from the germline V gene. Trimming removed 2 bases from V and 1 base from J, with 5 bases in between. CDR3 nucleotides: TGTGCCAGCAGCCAATTGCTGAACACCGGGGAGCTGTTTTTT. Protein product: CASSQLLNTGELFF.

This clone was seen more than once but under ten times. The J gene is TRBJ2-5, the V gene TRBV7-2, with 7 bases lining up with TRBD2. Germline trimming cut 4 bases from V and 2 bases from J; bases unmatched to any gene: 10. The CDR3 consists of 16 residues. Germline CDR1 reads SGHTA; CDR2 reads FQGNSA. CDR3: CASSWGLIGHQETQYF. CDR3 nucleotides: TGTGCCAGCAGCTGGGGACTAATCGGGCATCAAGAGACCCAGTACTTC.

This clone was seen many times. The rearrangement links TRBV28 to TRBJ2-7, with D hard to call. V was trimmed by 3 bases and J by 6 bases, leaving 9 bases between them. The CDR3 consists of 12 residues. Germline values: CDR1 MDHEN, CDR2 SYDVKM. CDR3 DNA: TGTGCCAGCAGTTTGGGTTGGTCCGAGCAGTACTTC. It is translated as CASSLGWSEQYF.

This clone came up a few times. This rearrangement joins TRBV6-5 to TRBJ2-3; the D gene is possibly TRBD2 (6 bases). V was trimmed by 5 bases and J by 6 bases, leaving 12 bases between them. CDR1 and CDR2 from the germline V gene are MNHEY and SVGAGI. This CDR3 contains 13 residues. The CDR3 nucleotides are TGTGCCAGCAGTATGGCGGGGCAGGATACGCAGTATTTT. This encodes CASSMAGQDTQYF.

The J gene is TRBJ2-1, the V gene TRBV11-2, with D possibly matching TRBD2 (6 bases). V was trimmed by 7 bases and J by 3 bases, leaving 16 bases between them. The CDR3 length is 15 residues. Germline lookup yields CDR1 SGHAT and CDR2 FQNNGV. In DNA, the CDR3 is TGTGCCAGCACCCTTCGGCGGGGCCGCTACAATGAGCAGTTCTTC. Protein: CASTLRRGRYNEQFF.

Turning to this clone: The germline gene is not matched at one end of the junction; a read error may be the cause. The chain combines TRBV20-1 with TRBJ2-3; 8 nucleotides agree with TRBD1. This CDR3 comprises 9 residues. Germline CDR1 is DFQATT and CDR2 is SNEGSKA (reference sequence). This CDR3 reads CSAGQESNF. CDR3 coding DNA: TGCAGTGCGGGACAGGAATCGAATTTT.

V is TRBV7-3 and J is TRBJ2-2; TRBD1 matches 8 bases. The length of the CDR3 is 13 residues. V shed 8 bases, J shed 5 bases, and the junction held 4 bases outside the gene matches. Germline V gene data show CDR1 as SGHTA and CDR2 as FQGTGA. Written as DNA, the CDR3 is TGTGCCAGCGGACAGGGTGATACCGGGGAGCTGTTTTTT. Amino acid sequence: CASGQGDTGELFF. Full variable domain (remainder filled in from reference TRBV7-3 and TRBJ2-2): GAGVSQTPSNKVTEKGKYVELRCDPISGHTALYWYRQSLGQGPEFLIYFQGTGAADDSGLPNDRFFAVRPEGSVSTLKIQRTERGDSAVYLCASGQGDTGELFFGEGSRLTVL.

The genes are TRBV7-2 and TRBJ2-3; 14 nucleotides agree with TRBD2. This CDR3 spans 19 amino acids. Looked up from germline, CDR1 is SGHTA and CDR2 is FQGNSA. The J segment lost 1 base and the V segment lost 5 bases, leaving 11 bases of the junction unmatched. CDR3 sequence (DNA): TGTGCCAGCAGCCAAGGACTAGCGGGGGGCCGTTTGGGCACAGATACGCAGTATTTT. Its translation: CASSQGLAGGRLGTDTQYF.

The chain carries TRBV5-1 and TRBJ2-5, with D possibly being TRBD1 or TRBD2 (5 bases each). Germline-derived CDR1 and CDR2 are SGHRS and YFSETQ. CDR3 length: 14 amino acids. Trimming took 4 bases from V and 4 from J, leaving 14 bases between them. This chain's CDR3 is CASSPEGFGETQYF. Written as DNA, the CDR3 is TGCGCCAGCAGCCCCGAGGGGTTCGGAGAGACCCAGTACTTC. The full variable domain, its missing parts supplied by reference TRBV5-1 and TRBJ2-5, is KAGVTQTPRYLIKTRGQQVTLSCSPISGHRSVSWYQQTPGQGLQFLFEYFSETQRNKGNFPGRFSGRQFSNSRSEMNVSTLELGDSALYLCASSPEGFGETQYFGPGTRLLVL.

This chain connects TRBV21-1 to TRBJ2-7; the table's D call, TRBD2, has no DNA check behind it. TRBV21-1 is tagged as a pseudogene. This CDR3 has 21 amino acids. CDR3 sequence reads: CASSKAEALLTSGRGTYEQYF. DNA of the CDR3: TGTGCCAGCAGCAAAGCCGAGGCACTCCTCACTAGCGGGAGGGGGACCTACGAGCAGTACTTC.

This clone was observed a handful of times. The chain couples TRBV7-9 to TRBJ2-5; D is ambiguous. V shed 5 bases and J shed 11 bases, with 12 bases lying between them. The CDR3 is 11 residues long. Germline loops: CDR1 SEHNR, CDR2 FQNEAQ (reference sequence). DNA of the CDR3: TGTGCCAGCAGCCCAAGAACGGAGCAGTACTTC. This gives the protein CASSPRTEQYF. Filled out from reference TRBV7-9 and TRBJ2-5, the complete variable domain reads DTGVSQNPRHKITKRGQNVTFRCDPISEHNRLYWYRQTLGQGPEFLTYFQNEAQLEKSRLLSDRFSAERPKGSFSTLEIQRTEQGDSAMYLCASSPRTEQYFGPGTRLLVL.

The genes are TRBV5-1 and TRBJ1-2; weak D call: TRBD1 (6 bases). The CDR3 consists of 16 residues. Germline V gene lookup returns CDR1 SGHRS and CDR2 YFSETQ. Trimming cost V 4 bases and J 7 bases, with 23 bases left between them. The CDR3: CASSREGRTDSGGYTF. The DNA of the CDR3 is TGCGCCAGCAGCCGTGAAGGGCGGACAGATTCTGGTGGCTACACCTTC.

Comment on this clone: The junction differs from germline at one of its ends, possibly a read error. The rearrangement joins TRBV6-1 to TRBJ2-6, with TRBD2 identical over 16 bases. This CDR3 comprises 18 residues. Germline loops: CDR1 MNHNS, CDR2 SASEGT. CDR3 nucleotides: TGTGCCATCAGTGGGACTAGCGGGGGGGCAACCGGGGCCAACGTCCTGACTTTC. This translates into CAISGTSGGATGANVLTF.